These T cell receptor beta chains were read from a single sample in a study of spatial heterogeneity in lung cancer. MiXCR, applied by TCRdb to the 5' RACE reads, yields one record per CDR3 protein. The sample includes roughly 48,000 distinct CDR3 sequences, under 6% of them seen just once. Source: PBMCs, taken at surgery. The receptor source for this set is a male donor with early-stage non-small cell lung cancer. CDR3s include the opening cysteine and the closing phenylalanine or tryptophan. D genes are given only for firm matches. The size entry is marked missing in some rows and otherwise reads once, few, many or a size class.

j_gene: TRBJ1-1; abundance: many; v_gene: TRBV19; d_gene: .; CDR3aa: CASSIGPLRPNTEAFF; CDR3nt: TGTGCCAGTAGTATAGGCCCTCTACGGCCGAACACTGAAGCTTTCTTT
j_gene: TRBJ2-7; abundance: many; v_gene: TRBV28; d_gene: .; CDR3aa: CASSLRAFYEQYF; CDR3nt: TGTGCCAGCAGTTTAAGGGCGTTTTACGAGCAGTACTTC
j_gene: TRBJ2-2; abundance: few; v_gene: TRBV5-4; d_gene: .; CDR3aa: CASSLAGEFANTGELFF; CDR3nt: TGTGCCAGCAGCTTGGCGGGGGAGTTCGCGAACACCGGGGAGCTGTTTTTT
j_gene: TRBJ2-2; abundance: many; v_gene: TRBV5-6; d_gene: .; CDR3aa: CASSLAMRNTGELFF; CDR3nt: TGTGCCAGCAGCTTGGCTATGAGGAACACCGGGGAGCTGTTTTTT
j_gene: TRBJ2-2; abundance: many; v_gene: TRBV6-1; d_gene: TRBD2; CDR3aa: CASSPGLAGESGELFF; CDR3nt: TGTGCCAGCAGCCCGGGACTAGCGGGAGAGAGCGGGGAGCTGTTTTTT
j_gene: TRBJ1-2; abundance: many; v_gene: TRBV29-1; d_gene: .; CDR3aa: CSVPRRGGFYGYTF; CDR3nt: TGCAGCGTGCCCCGGAGGGGGGGCTTCTATGGCTACACCTTC
j_gene: TRBJ2-1; abundance: many; v_gene: TRBV5-1; d_gene: .; CDR3aa: CASSSGWTDNEQFF; CDR3nt: TGCGCCAGCAGCTCCGGATGGACCGACAATGAGCAGTTCTTC
j_gene: TRBJ2-1; abundance: many; v_gene: TRBV7-9; d_gene: TRBD2; CDR3aa: CASISPRRRGSYNEQFF; CDR3nt: TGTGCCAGCATCTCCCCCAGGCGGCGGGGGTCCTACAATGAGCAGTTCTTC
j_gene: TRBJ2-5; abundance: many; v_gene: TRBV4-2; d_gene: TRBD2; CDR3aa: CASSPIRSGMETQYF; CDR3nt: TGTGCCAGCAGTCCGATTCGGAGCGGGATGGAGACCCAGTACTTC
j_gene: TRBJ2-1; abundance: many; v_gene: TRBV20-1; d_gene: .; CDR3aa: CSAPSGPPYNEQFF; CDR3nt: TGCAGTGCTCCTTCTGGACCTCCATACAATGAGCAGTTCTTC
j_gene: TRBJ1-1; abundance: many; v_gene: TRBV27; d_gene: .; CDR3aa: CASSAGGPGTEAFF; CDR3nt: TGTGCCAGCAGTGCCGGGGGTCCCGGCACTGAAGCTTTCTTT
j_gene: TRBJ2-3; abundance: many; v_gene: TRBV12-5; d_gene: .; CDR3aa: CASGLTDTQYF; CDR3nt: TGTGCTAGTGGTTTGACTGATACGCAGTATTTT
j_gene: TRBJ1-6; abundance: many; v_gene: TRBV20-1; d_gene: TRBD1; CDR3aa: CSARDRDRGSSPLHF; CDR3nt: TGCAGTGCTAGAGATCGGGACAGGGGAAGCTCACCCCTCCACTTT
j_gene: TRBJ2-2; abundance: many; v_gene: TRBV4-2; d_gene: .; CDR3aa: CASSQAKGANTGELFF; CDR3nt: TGTGCCAGCAGCCAAGCGAAAGGGGCGAACACCGGGGAGCTGTTTTTT
j_gene: TRBJ1-5; abundance: many; v_gene: TRBV12-3/TRBV12-4; d_gene: .; CDR3aa: CASRPGALQPQHF; CDR3nt: TGTGCCAGCAGGCCCGGGGCATTACAGCCCCAGCATTTT
j_gene: TRBJ2-5; abundance: many; v_gene: TRBV7-3; d_gene: .; CDR3aa: CASSLAGNGETQYF; CDR3nt: TGTGCCAGCAGCTTAGCAGGGAACGGAGAGACCCAGTACTTC
j_gene: TRBJ2-5; abundance: many; v_gene: TRBV5-6; d_gene: .; CDR3aa: CASSLVSNQETQYF; CDR3nt: TGTGCCAGCAGCTTGGTCTCTAACCAAGAGACCCAGTACTTC
j_gene: TRBJ2-4; abundance: .; v_gene: TRBV28; d_gene: .; CDR3aa: CASSARPGRVENIQCF; CDR3nt: TGTGCCAGCAGTGCCCGTCCGGGACGGGTAGAAAACATTCAGTGCTTC
j_gene: TRBJ1-1; abundance: many; v_gene: TRBV6-5; d_gene: .; CDR3aa: CASSYDGHRARIQNTEAFF; CDR3nt: TGTGCCAGCAGTTACGACGGACATCGGGCTCGCATCCAGAACACTGAAGCTTTCTTT
j_gene: TRBJ1-1; abundance: many; v_gene: TRBV20-1; d_gene: .; CDR3aa: CSASKTVARDTEAFF; CDR3nt: TGCAGTGCTAGTAAGACTGTCGCTCGGGACACTGAAGCTTTCTTT
j_gene: TRBJ1-5; abundance: many; v_gene: TRBV4-2; d_gene: .; CDR3aa: CASSQVDIRDGDQPQHF; CDR3nt: TGTGCCAGCAGCCAAGTAGATATCCGGGACGGGGATCAGCCCCAGCATTTT
j_gene: TRBJ2-5; abundance: many; v_gene: TRBV28; d_gene: TRBD2; CDR3aa: CASSSPSGSLQETQYF; CDR3nt: TGTGCCAGCAGCTCTCCTAGCGGGAGTCTCCAAGAGACCCAGTACTTC
j_gene: TRBJ2-1; abundance: many; v_gene: TRBV25-1; d_gene: .; CDR3aa: CASSEEVTLAYNEQFF; CDR3nt: TGTGCCAGCAGTGAAGAAGTGACCCTCGCCTACAATGAGCAGTTCTTC
j_gene: TRBJ2-5; abundance: many; v_gene: TRBV4-2; d_gene: TRBD2; CDR3aa: CASSLTSGETQYF; CDR3nt: TGTGCCAGCAGCCTGACTAGCGGAGAGACCCAGTACTTC
j_gene: TRBJ2-3; abundance: many; v_gene: TRBV10-1; d_gene: .; CDR3aa: CASSESVGWSPDTQYF; CDR3nt: TGCGCCAGCAGTGAGTCGGTAGGATGGTCCCCAGATACGCAGTATTTT
j_gene: TRBJ1-2; abundance: .; v_gene: TRBV5-4; d_gene: .; CDR3aa: CASSLVGGLTIAGYTF; CDR3nt: TGTGCCAGCAGCTTGGTGGGGGGACTCACTATTGCTGGCTACACCTTC
j_gene: TRBJ1-1; abundance: few; v_gene: TRBV20-1; d_gene: .; CDR3aa: CSARDPGDTEAFF; CDR3nt: TGCAGTGCTAGAGATCCCGGAGACACTGAAGCTTTCTTT
j_gene: TRBJ1-1; abundance: many; v_gene: TRBV12-3/TRBV12-4; d_gene: .; CDR3aa: CASSLAQQTEAFF; CDR3nt: TGTGCCAGCAGTTTAGCGCAACAGACTGAAGCTTTCTTT
j_gene: TRBJ1-1; abundance: many; v_gene: TRBV21-1; d_gene: .; CDR3aa: CASSKGGALMYTEAFF; CDR3nt: TGTGCCAGCAGCAAAGGGGGCGCCCTGATGTACACTGAAGCTTTCTTT
j_gene: TRBJ2-7; abundance: many; v_gene: TRBV20-1; d_gene: TRBD2; CDR3aa: CSAVHGGKGSYEQYF; CDR3nt: TGCAGTGCTGTGCACGGGGGGAAGGGTTCGTACGAGCAGTACTTC
j_gene: TRBJ1-5; abundance: many; v_gene: TRBV6-2/TRBV6-3; d_gene: TRBD1; CDR3aa: CASSYGTVSNQPQHF; CDR3nt: TGTGCCAGCAGTTATGGGACAGTTAGCAATCAGCCCCAGCATTTT
j_gene: TRBJ2-2; abundance: many; v_gene: TRBV12-3/TRBV12-4; d_gene: .; CDR3aa: CASSLAGIGELFF; CDR3nt: TGTGCCAGCAGTCTAGCAGGGATCGGGGAGCTGTTTTTT
j_gene: TRBJ2-3; abundance: many; v_gene: TRBV27; d_gene: TRBD1; CDR3aa: CASSSPQGARNTQYF; CDR3nt: TGTGCCAGCAGTTCGCCGCAGGGGGCGAGAAATACGCAGTATTTT
j_gene: TRBJ2-7; abundance: many; v_gene: TRBV7-9; d_gene: .; CDR3aa: CASSQRDSYEQYF; CDR3nt: TGTGCCAGCAGCCAGCGGGACAGCTACGAGCAGTACTTC
j_gene: TRBJ2-5; abundance: many; v_gene: TRBV20-1; d_gene: .; CDR3aa: CSAKNTGARETQYF; CDR3nt: TGCAGTGCTAAAAATACAGGAGCTAGAGAGACCCAGTACTTC
j_gene: TRBJ1-6; abundance: many; v_gene: TRBV20-1; d_gene: TRBD1; CDR3aa: CSARDGTVNSPLHF; CDR3nt: TGCAGTGCTAGAGATGGGACAGTTAATTCACCCCTCCACTTT
j_gene: TRBJ2-2; abundance: many; v_gene: TRBV20-1; d_gene: TRBD2; CDR3aa: CSAKISSGTTGTGELFF; CDR3nt: TGCAGTGCTAAAATAAGTAGCGGGACGACGGGCACCGGGGAGCTGTTTTTT
j_gene: TRBJ2-3; abundance: many; v_gene: TRBV3-1; d_gene: TRBD2; CDR3aa: CASSQSGGRGTDTQYF; CDR3nt: TGTGCCAGCAGCCAATCGGGCGGGAGAGGTACAGATACGCAGTATTTT
j_gene: TRBJ2-7; abundance: many; v_gene: TRBV5-1; d_gene: .; CDR3aa: CASSLVAASYEQYF; CDR3nt: TGCGCCAGCAGCTTGGTGGCCGCCTCCTACGAGCAGTACTTC
j_gene: TRBJ2-5; abundance: many; v_gene: TRBV7-2; d_gene: TRBD1; CDR3aa: CASSLSGTGTQETQYF; CDR3nt: TGTGCCAGCAGCTTATCCGGGACAGGAACTCAAGAGACCCAGTACTTC
j_gene: TRBJ2-1; abundance: medium-sized; v_gene: TRBV3-1; d_gene: .; CDR3aa: CASEAANEQFF; CDR3nt: TGTGCCAGCGAGGCTGCCAATGAGCAGTTCTTC
j_gene: TRBJ1-6; abundance: many; v_gene: TRBV12-3/TRBV12-4; d_gene: .; CDR3aa: CASSLTEGSPLHF; CDR3nt: TGTGCCAGCAGTTTAACGGAGGGTTCACCCCTCCACTTT
j_gene: TRBJ2-1; abundance: many; v_gene: TRBV7-9; d_gene: .; CDR3aa: CASSLEGVFYNEQFF; CDR3nt: TGTGCCAGCAGCTTAGAAGGGGTCTTCTACAATGAGCAGTTCTTC